This T cell receptor (beta chain) was recorded in a study of T cells during gluten challenge in celiac disease listed by TCRdb under 2017. Background on the whole study: For roughly 7 challenge participants who showed a significant rise in HLA-DQ:gluten tetramer-binding T cells, paired single-cell TCR sequencing was carried out. On the Illumina MiSeq, single-cell libraries were sequenced as paired-end 250 bp and bulk libraries as paired-end 300 bp. During the challenge, blood was drawn at baseline, day 6 and day 14, while duodenal biopsies were taken at baseline and day 14. What the study reported, not specific to this receptor: Gluten-specific T cells in the circulation reached a peak on day 6, and the day-6 repertoire appeared to be made up largely of expanded preexisting memory clonotypes. Across six or seven patients, about 11-45% of single-cell TCR-alpha/beta clonotypes at the latest time point were also present at baseline; bulk data gave roughly 51-55%. Increased clonal expansion on day 6 was shown by a lower sample-corrected Shannon diversity of circulating gluten-specific T cells.

The CDR3 holds 13 amino acids from the cysteine to the phenylalanine. Just the 39-base CDR3 DNA is kept, in frame starting at base 1. The junction shows trimming of 6 bases on V and 0 bases on J, and the gene matches do not reach 5 bases of it. From a lookup of the germline V gene, CDR1 and CDR2 are SQVTM and ANQGSEA. Of note for this clonotype: Base quality data are lacking; no much larger clone is found one base away.

Blood cells were gated as tetramer-binding CD4+ effector-memory gut-homing T cells: CD3+, CD45RA-, CD62L-, integrin beta7+, with lineage markers excluded. Patients with treated celiac disease who followed a gluten-free diet went through a 14-day oral dietary gluten challenge so that recall of gluten-specific T cells could be studied. Sorting was performed on an Aria II cell sorter as single cells, and bulk sorting was additionally performed when tetramer-positive cells were relatively numerous. Peripheral blood mononuclear cells were isolated using Ficoll density gradient centrifugation and were cryopreserved prior to staining. Before tetramer-binding CD4+ T cells were sorted, thawed cells were stained with a pool of PE-conjugated HLA-DQ:gluten tetramers presenting immunodominant gluten epitopes. Following HLA-DQ:gluten tetramer staining, tetramer-based enrichment was performed on blood samples.

Library prep was done by single-cell sequencing. These reads were obtained on an Illumina MiSeq. Paired single-cell TCR-alpha and TCR-beta sequences were amplified by three nested PCRs with multiplexed primers covering all TRA and TRB V genes. As for the original processing: Selected pRESTO steps were used to preprocess the reads, and IMGT/HighV-QUEST was used to assign V, D, J genes and CDR3 junctions. A single cell was kept only if the cell was a valid singleton with no more than three chains, each backed by 100 or more reads. Clonotypes were defined as identical paired TCR-alpha/beta nucleotide sequences, and negligible cross-contamination was indicated by cross-patient sharing of only 0.2%. In samples containing more than 20 cells, repertoire diversity was estimated using an undersampling-corrected Shannon index. TCRdb cleaned the public reads at Q25 with fastp, built clones with MiXCR and kept in-frame beta chains. Entries are consolidated by CDR3 protein sequence, retaining the most common genes and DNA. The V and J calls and clone size come from TCRdb's table, not from the authors' own analysis. The sample table contains about 300 distinct CDR3 sequences; only one count was recorded for 52% of them. Almost 85% of the sample goes to the ten largest clones.

The clonotype comes from a female donor with celiac disease. The sample in question was gluten-specific CD4+ T cells sorted from blood using tetramers, obtained at baseline or on day 6, 14 or 28 of gluten challenge (not recorded which). The V and J segments used are TRBV29-1 and TRBJ2-7, and 7 bases in between align with TRBD2. Read as DNA, the sequence is TGCAGCGTGGGGGGAGGGACCTCCTACGAGCAGTACTTC. Its protein product is CSVGGGTSYEQYF.